This T cell receptor beta chain is drawn from a study of T cell clones after liver transplantation. Overall study: A pre-transplant mixed lymphocyte reaction with TCRbeta sequencing defined graft-donor-reactive clones followed in post-transplant blood. Blood was drawn pre-transplant, before withdrawal, and after full or failed withdrawal.

This clone was recorded only once. As yet, its antigen is unknown. This table comes from immunoSEQ multiplex PCR, and its TCRdb copy is limited to in-frame clones, with some not included. The sample lists 65,000 to 90,000 clones; roughly nine tenths were seen once. The study's findings and limits: Low donor cell numbers restricted donor-reactive repertoire measurement in two subjects. These preliminary findings come from unstandardized post-transplant sampling times.

The TCR was taken from a human donor who received a liver transplant. The sample was CD4+ T cells from blood, taken before liver transplant.

CDR3 in amino acids: CASSPPTGGITEAFF. For the CDR3, the DNA is TGTGCCAGCTCACCTCCGACAGGGGGGATCACTGAAGCTTTCTTT. The V and J genes are TRBV18 and TRBJ1-1; TRBD1 aligns across 9 bases. After removal of 3 bases from V and 4 bases from J, the junction contained 6 bases not matched to a gene. This CDR3 has 15 amino acids. From germline, CDR1 is KGHSH and CDR2 LQKENI.